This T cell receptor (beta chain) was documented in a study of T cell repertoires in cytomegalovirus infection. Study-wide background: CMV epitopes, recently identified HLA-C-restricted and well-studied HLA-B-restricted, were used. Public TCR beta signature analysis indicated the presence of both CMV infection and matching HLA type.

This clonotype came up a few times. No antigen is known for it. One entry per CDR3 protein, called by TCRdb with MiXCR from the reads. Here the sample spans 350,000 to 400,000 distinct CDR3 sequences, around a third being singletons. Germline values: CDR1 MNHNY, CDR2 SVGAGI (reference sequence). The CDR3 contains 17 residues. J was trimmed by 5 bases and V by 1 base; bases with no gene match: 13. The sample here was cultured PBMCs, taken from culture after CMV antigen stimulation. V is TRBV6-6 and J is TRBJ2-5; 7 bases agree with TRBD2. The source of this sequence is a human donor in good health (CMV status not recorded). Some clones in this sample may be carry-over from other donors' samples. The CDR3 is CASSYFIWAREGETQYF. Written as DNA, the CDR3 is TGTGCCAGCAGTTACTTCATCTGGGCCAGGGAGGGGGAGACCCAGTACTTC.